The rows below give T cell receptor beta chains drawn from one sample of a study of cytomegalovirus exposure and HLA in healthy donors. Sequenced by immunoSEQ multiplex PCR; TCRdb stores in-frame clones only, minus some. The table lists over 100,000 clones, 79% of them singletons. The material sequenced was PBMCs. The receptors were gathered from a young woman in good health and CMV-seropositive. Both conserved end residues are part of each CDR3. D genes are given only for firm matches. Part of the rows lack a size; the others show once, few, many or a class for expanded clones.

size	V	D	J	CDR3	DNA
.	TRBV5-4	TRBD1	TRBJ2-4	CASSLRDRGPQYF	TGTGCCAGCAGCTTGCGGGACAGGGGACCTCAGTACTTC
.	TRBV7-8	TRBD1	TRBJ2-1	CASSIRDRGNEQFF	TGTGCCAGCAGCATCCGGGACAGGGGCAATGAGCAGTTCTTC
.	TRBV13	.	TRBJ2-3	CASSLKVGTSTDTQYF	TGTGCCAGCAGCTTAAAGGTGGGGACTAGCACAGATACGCAGTATTTT
.	TRBV27	TRBD2	TRBJ2-7	CASRPGLAGVWGHEQYF	TGTGCCAGCAGGCCGGGACTAGCGGGAGTCTGGGGCCACGAGCAGTACTTC
.	TRBV6-5	.	TRBJ1-1	CASSYSPGVNTEAFF	TGTGCCAGCAGTTACTCCCCCGGGGTGAACACTGAAGCTTTCTTT
.	TRBV6-5	.	TRBJ1-1	CASSEGGSAFF	TGTGCCAGCAGTGAAGGAGGGAGCGCTTTCTTT
.	TRBV27	TRBD2	TRBJ2-3	CASSQYGGNTQYF	TGTGCCAGCAGTCAATACGGGGGGAATACGCAGTATTTT
.	TRBV5-1	.	TRBJ1-1	CASSSPGLNTEAFF	TGCGCCAGCAGCTCCCCCGGTCTGAACACTGAAGCTTTCTTT
once	TRBV28	TRBD1	TRBJ1-5	CASSWTGSGQPQHF	TGTGCCAGCAGCTGGACAGGGTCGGGTCAGCCCCAGCATTTT
once	TRBV6-5	TRBD1	TRBJ2-7	CASGTAEGYEQYF	TGTGCCAGTGGGACAGCTGAGGGGTACGAGCAGTACTTC
few	TRBV5-1	TRBD2	TRBJ2-7	CASSLFGASGNHEQYF	TGCGCCAGCAGCTTGTTCGGGGCTAGCGGGAACCACGAGCAGTACTTC
.	TRBV11-2	TRBD1	TRBJ1-3	CASSPTGRNTIYF	TGTGCCAGCAGCCCGACAGGGCGAAACACCATATATTTT
.	TRBV7-9	TRBD1	TRBJ1-1	CSSSLAQGDEAFF	TGTTCCAGCAGCTTAGCACAGGGGGATGAAGCTTTCTTT
.	TRBV28	.	TRBJ1-3	CASRPTGGLGNTIYF	TGTGCCAGCAGACCTACGGGAGGGTTGGGAAACACCATATATTTT
.	TRBV7-2	.	TRBJ2-5	CASSLGRQETQYF	TGTGCCAGCAGCTTAGGGCGGCAAGAGACCCAGTACTTC
once	TRBV12-5	.	TRBJ1-3	CASGLRRGVGNTIYF	TGTGCTAGTGGTTTGAGGAGGGGCGTTGGAAACACCATATATTTT
.	TRBV7-3	TRBD2	TRBJ2-3	CASSFGTRLSPTDTQYF	TGTGCCAGCAGCTTTGGGACTAGACTATCCCCCACAGATACGCAGTATTTT
.	TRBV18	.	TRBJ2-5	CASSPQVFQETQYF	TGTGCCAGCTCACCCCAGGTCTTCCAAGAGACCCAGTACTTC
.	TRBV6-5	TRBD1	TRBJ1-2	CASTTTGISYGYTF	TGTGCCAGCACCACGACAGGGATTAGCTATGGCTACACCTTC
once	TRBV28	TRBD1	TRBJ1-5	CASSPPTGGWFGNQPQHF	TGTGCCAGCAGTCCCCCGACAGGGGGCTGGTTTGGCAATCAGCCCCAGCATTTT